The source of this TCR beta chain is a study of blood T cells in healthy people across ages (dated by TCRdb to about 2015). Regarding the study in general: Template switching captured roughly one uniquely barcoded TCR beta cDNA molecule per two T cells in model experiments. To track age-related changes in TCR beta repertoire diversity, the study relied on deep sequencing normalized with unique cDNA molecular identifiers. Donors were grouped into four age groups: young (average roughly 15 years), middle-aged (39), aged (around 66) and long-lived (approximately 75). To avoid experimental bias, donors of different ages were spread randomly across the sequencing lanes. The study analyzed two additional independent replicas of 1 million unique cDNA reads from the same blood draw for two donors, one aged 18 to 29 and one aged 80 or older.

This clonotype was seen repeatedly, ten times or more. This clone's antigen is unknown. The sample holds no much larger clone one base away, and base qualities are not on file. Systemically healthy Caucasian individuals from Russia, around 39 in total and aged roughly 6 to 100 years, were included as donors. Around 10 milliliters of peripheral blood were collected from each donor into EDTA-treated Vacutainer tubes. Ficoll-Paque density-gradient centrifugation was used to isolate PBMCs, with at least 7 million obtained per sample. Total RNA, at least 5 micrograms per sample, was extracted from PBMCs with Trizol reagent. The percentages of naive CD45RAhigh/CD27high T cells were determined by flow cytometry on a PBMC aliquot from every donor. For CDR1 and CDR2, the germline V gene (reference sequence) lists LNHDA and SQIVND. The CDR3 has 15 amino acids, counting the end cysteine and phenylalanine. Solely the CDR3 DNA is kept, with 45 bases framed from the first base. Trimming removed 3 bases from V and 6 bases from J, leaving 18 bases between the germline ends.

Preparation of the library involved 5' RACE. The sequencer listed for this sample is Illumina HiSeq 2500. A second PCR of about 6 to 12 cycles was performed with a sample-barcoded 5' primer and a J-beta primer mix. A template-switch 5' adaptor carrying 12 random nucleotides introduced a unique molecular identifier onto each TCR beta cDNA molecule. Each sample yielded at least 3 million CDR3-containing paired-end reads. First-strand cDNA synthesis was performed from all RNA using the Mint cDNA synthesis kit, with priming by a TRBC-specific oligonucleotide. Following uracil-DNA glycosylase treatment, a first 18-cycle PCR with universal primers M1SS and BC2_uni_R was performed on all cDNA. Regarding the original processing steps: For normalization, 1 million high-quality reads, each with a distinct molecular identifier, were randomly selected from each sample. Reads with shared molecular identifiers were discarded instead of being binned into consensus sequences. MiTCR, set to a Q25 quality threshold and the strictest error-elimination algorithm, was used for CDR3 identification, clonotype clustering and error correction. A nonparametric unseen species model using Euler transformation provided a lower-bound estimate of total TCR beta diversity. In TCRdb, the public reads were trimmed at Q25 with fastp and aligned with MiXCR, with productive beta chains retained. Rows merge per CDR3 protein into single entries with the most common DNA and genes. TCRdb, rather than the study authors, made the V and J calls. For this sample there are hundreds of thousands of distinct CDR3 sequences; approximately 30% appear just once. The ten top clones hold just over 15% of the sample.

General study outcomes and caveats: The CMV infection status of donors was not known, potentially confounding age-related changes in expanded clonotypes. Observed TCR beta diversity correlated strongly with the percentage of naive T cells measured by flow cytometry. Estimates of total diversity from one million sequenced T cells were regarded as lower bounds and underestimates. Observed TCR beta diversity per million T cells fell roughly linearly with age, and a significant reduction was already apparent by age roughly 40. Compared with the aged group, the long-lived group had more naive CD4+ T cells, fewer expanded clones and increased TCR diversity, a pattern suggesting age selection. Because profiling used bulk unsorted PBMCs, naive and antigen-experienced compartments could not be compared conclusively.

The origin of this receptor is a woman aged 80 or older in good health. Donor details come from another sample of the same person, matched by shared clones. The sequenced sample was blood. The receptor chain draws on TRBV19 and TRBJ2-7; TRBD2 is a possible D gene, resting on 6 matching bases. The CDR3 protein sequence reads: CASSIPGPGGGEQYF. The sequence in DNA is TGTGCCAGTAGTATTCCTGGCCCCGGGGGAGGCGAGCAGTACTTC. The CDR3, completed at both ends by the reference TRBV19 and TRBJ2-7 genes, gives the full variable domain DGGITQSPKYLFRKEGQNVTLSCEQNLNHDAMYWYRQDPGQGLRLIYYSQIVNDFQKGDIAEGYSVSREKKESFPLTVTSAQKNPTAFYLCASSIPGPGGGEQYFGPGTRLTVT.